This T cell receptor beta chain was documented in a study of vaccination effects on CD4 cells after COVID-19. Study overall: Post-vaccine sampling took place a median of 72 days after the second dose. The study, taken as a whole, reports: By a late point after vaccination, infection- and vaccine-induced clones had shrunk markedly through clonal contraction.

In the ViraFEST assay, antigen-specific CD4+ clonotypes were identified by expansion after peptide-pool stimulation. After less than twelve days in culture, the CD4+ T cells were isolated. Participants completed two doses of the BNT162b2 or mRNA-1273 vaccine. In the cultures, half the medium was exchanged for IL-2 medium on days 3 and 7. TCRdb's copy holds only in-frame clones and misses some; the assay was immunoSEQ multiplex PCR. This table has about 20,000 clones, around 70% appearing once. Worth noting for this clone: Its antigen remains unknown.

Between the trimmed V and J ends, which lost 3 bases and 5 bases, there was a span of 6 bases. This CDR3 is 12 amino acids long. The V gene's germline CDR1 is KGHSH and CDR2 LQKENI. The V gene is TRBV18, the J gene TRBJ2-3, with D hard to call. Sequenced material: CD4+ T cells from PBMCs cultured with HCoV-NL63 spike peptides, taken after COVID-19 vaccination. The clonotype originates from a human donor who received a COVID-19 vaccine. CDR3 loop: CASSPFLDTQYF. CDR3 DNA: TGTGCCAGCTCACCGTTCTTAGATACGCAGTATTTT.